This paragraph reports one T cell receptor (beta chain). Method: immunoSEQ multiplex PCR; TCRdb's copy keeps in-frame clones and lacks some. This sample has around 180,000 clones, with around 85% found just once. The sample originates from a study of blood T cell repertoires in COVID-19. V gave up 2 bases and J gave up 2 bases, with 12 bases separating them. In germline, CDR1 is MDHEN, CDR2 SYDVKM. The CDR3 runs 15 residues. The source material was peripheral blood. J is TRBJ2-5 and V is TRBV28; TRBD2 might be the D (6 bases). This TCR was recovered from a human donor with active or convalescent COVID-19. The donor label of this sample is uncertain. The CDR3 DNA follows: TGTGCCAGCAGTTTAGGAGGGGATCCTCAAGAGACCCAGTACTTC. It is translated as CASSLGGDPQETQYF.